This passage covers 6 T cell receptor beta chains from one sample sequenced in a study of CD4 T cells in relation to SARS-CoV-2 and coronaviruses. Before the COVID-19 pandemic, during about 2010-2019, CD4+ T cells were taken from unexposed donors. The data were produced by immunoSEQ multiplex PCR, yet TCRdb's version contains in-frame clones alone and is incomplete. The profile shows about 64,000 clones, 94% of them singletons. Sample: naive CD4+ T cells from PBMCs. Subset: naive CD4+ T cells isolated by negative enrichment. These receptors all stem from a human donor in good health.

The V gene is TRBV19, the J gene TRBJ1-5, with 11 positions matching TRBD1. This CDR3 has 19 residues. CDR1 is LNHDA, CDR2 SQIVND, per germline (reference sequence). With 4 bases clipped from V and 2 bases from J, the junction kept 13 bases outside the gene matches. The CDR3 nucleotides are TGTGCCAGTAGTAAGGGACAGGGGGTGTCCCCCGGTGGCAATCAGCCCCAGCATTTT. The encoded protein is CASSKGQGVSPGGNQPQHF.

This chain connects TRBV30 to TRBJ1-4; TRBD1 matches at 9 bases. V lost 4 bases, J lost 8 bases, and 5 bases stayed unmatched. The CDR3 length is 13 residues. Looked up from germline, CDR1 is GTSNPN and CDR2 is SVGIG (reference sequence). The CDR3 coding sequence is TGTGCCTGGACGGGACAGGGATGGGAAAAACTGTTTTTT. This codes for CAWTGQGWEKLFF.

V and J are TRBV11-2 and TRBJ2-5; weak D call: TRBD1 (6 bases). This CDR3 is 15 amino acids long. Deletions cut 1 base from V and 2 bases from J, with 11 bases between. Per the germline V gene, CDR1 is SGHAT and CDR2 is FQNNGV. CDR3 sequence: CASSLAGTRQETQYF. As DNA, the CDR3 is TGTGCCAGCAGCTTAGCTGGGACAAGACAAGAGACCCAGTACTTC. The variable domain in full, with the rest retrieved from reference TRBV11-2 and TRBJ2-5, is EAGVAQSPRYKIIEKRQSVAFWCNPISGHATLYWYQQILGQGPKLLIQFQNNGVVDDSQLPKDRFSAERLKGVDSTLKIQPAKLEDSAVYLCASSLAGTRQETQYFGPGTRLLVL.

V usage is TRBV3-1 (or the pseudogene TRBV3-2) and J usage is TRBJ2-1; D perhaps matches TRBD2 (6 bases). Trimming cost V 1 base and J 0 bases, with 13 bases left between them. Germline CDR1 and CDR2: LGHDT and YNNKEL (reference sequence). The length of the CDR3 is 17 residues. CDR3 in amino acids: CASSQVSGGNSYNEQFF. CDR3 sequence (DNA): TGTGCCAGCAGCCAAGTAAGTGGAGGGAACTCCTACAATGAGCAGTTCTTC.

This CDR3 reads CASSSLALRPQQYF. CDR3 sequence (DNA): TGTGCCAGCAGCTCATTGGCGTTACGTCCGCAGCAGTACTTC. The J gene is TRBJ2-7, the V gene TRBV27; no clear D. CDR1 MNHEY and CDR2 SMNVEV come from the germline V gene (reference sequence). The CDR3 is 14 amino acids. Trimming stripped 6 bases from V and 8 bases from J, with 20 bases between.

The chain links TRBV5-1 to TRBJ2-5; the match to TRBD1 covers 10 bases. Germline V gives CDR1 SGHRS, CDR2 YFSETQ. The CDR3 sequence is 15 residues long. The V and J ends lost 0 bases and 5 bases, in that order; junction bases with no gene match: 4. CDR3 sequence (DNA): TGCGCCAGCAGCTTGGGGGACAGGGGATTCGAGACCCAGTACTTC. Its translation: CASSLGDRGFETQYF.